The clone carrying this T cell receptor (beta chain) showed up many times. The antigen remains unidentified. The sample is drawn from a study of early T cells in non-severe SARS-CoV-2 infection. The wider study: The study sequenced bulk RNA from unsorted whole blood, with chains unpaired. Findings and caveats of the study: Missing private and CD4 specificities, VDJdb matching favored anti-spike CD8 responses.

Germline CDR1 and CDR2: MNHEY and SVGEGT. There are 13 residues in the CDR3. The germline V and J ends were trimmed by 10 bases and 7 bases, with 17 bases remaining between them. Attachment of unique molecular identifiers to individual cDNA molecules was performed. TCRdb re-called the 5' RACE reads through MiXCR, storing one row per CDR3 protein. The sample records 35,000 to 45,000 distinct CDR3 sequences, 6% to 7% being singletons. The chain recombines TRBV6-2 or TRBV6-3 with TRBJ1-5; maybe TRBD1 (6 bases). The receptor comes from an adult who was a healthcare worker with PCR-confirmed SARS-CoV-2 infection or an uninfected control (not recorded which). The source material was whole blood, sampled at baseline. CDR3 protein: CATKGDPTQPQHF. Here the CDR3 DNA reads TGTGCCACGAAGGGGGACCCCACCCAGCCCCAGCATTTT.